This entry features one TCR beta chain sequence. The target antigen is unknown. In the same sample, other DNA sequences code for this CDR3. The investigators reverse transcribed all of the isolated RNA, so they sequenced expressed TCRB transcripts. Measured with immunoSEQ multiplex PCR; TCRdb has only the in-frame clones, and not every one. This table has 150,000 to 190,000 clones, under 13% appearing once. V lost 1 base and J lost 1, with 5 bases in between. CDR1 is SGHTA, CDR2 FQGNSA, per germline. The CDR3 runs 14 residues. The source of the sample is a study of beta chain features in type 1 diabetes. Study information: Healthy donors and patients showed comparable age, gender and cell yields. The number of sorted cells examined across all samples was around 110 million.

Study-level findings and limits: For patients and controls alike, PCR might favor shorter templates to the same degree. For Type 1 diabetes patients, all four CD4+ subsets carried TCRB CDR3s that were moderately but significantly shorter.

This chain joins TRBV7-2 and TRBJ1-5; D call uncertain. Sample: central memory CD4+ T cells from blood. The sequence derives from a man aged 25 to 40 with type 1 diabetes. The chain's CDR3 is CASSLDISNQPQHF. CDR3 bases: TGTGCCAGCAGCTTAGACATAAGCAATCAGCCCCAGCATTTT.